Following are 12 T cell receptor beta chains from one sample sequenced in a study of T cell repertoires in cytomegalovirus infection. TCRdb processed the reads anew with MiXCR; each CDR3 protein has one entry. In the table there are 500,000 or so distinct CDR3 sequences, approximately 17% of which are singletons. Sequenced sample: CD8+ T cells from PBMCs. Receptors originate from a human donor in good health (CMV status not recorded). Some clones in this sample may be carry-over from other donors' samples.

This clonotype was picked up a small number of times. The V call is TRBV20-1, the J call TRBJ1-2, with 9 bases that match TRBD1. Trimming removed 0 bases from V and 4 bases from J; junction bases left unmatched: 6. Germline V gene data show CDR1 as DFQATT and CDR2 as SNEGSKA (reference sequence). The CDR3 consists of 15 residues. The CDR3 sequence: CSARDRTGVSYGYTF. CDR3 coding DNA: TGCAGTGCTAGAGATCGGACAGGGGTGTCCTATGGCTACACCTTC.

About this clonotype itself: One end of the junction varies from germline; a read error may be responsible. The chain combines TRBV7-2 with TRBJ2-3, with TRBD2 matching 11 bases. This CDR3 contains 15 residues. Germline CDR1 reads SGHTA; CDR2 reads FQGNSA. CDR3 bases: TGTGCCAGAAGTCCTACTAGCGGGAGTGGAGATACGCCGTATTTT. This codes for CARSPTSGSGDTPYF.

In its sample, this clonotype was seen a few times. J is TRBJ2-7 and V is TRBV14, with D maybe TRBD2 (6 bases). Trimming pared 4 bases from V and 4 bases from J, leaving 14 bases between. The CDR3 has 14 residues. Germline V gene lookup returns CDR1 SGHDN and CDR2 FVKESK. The CDR3 protein is CASSRPGSGYEQYF. The CDR3 DNA sequence: TGTGCCAGCAGCCGGCCCGGGAGTGGGTACGAGCAGTACTTC.

This clonotype was seen only a few times. V gene TRBV6-5 combines with J gene TRBJ2-3; 10 positions agree with TRBD2. CDR3 size: 17 residues. The V gene end was trimmed by 2 bases and the J gene end by 6 bases; junction bases not matched to a gene: 11. CDR1 is MNHEY, CDR2 SVGAGI, per germline. As DNA, the CDR3 is TGTGCCAGCAGTTACACCGGACTAGCGGAGAGAGGGGATACGCAGTATTTT. This encodes CASSYTGLAERGDTQYF.

This clonotype turned up a few times. V gene TRBV28 combines with J gene TRBJ2-2; 9 bases are shared with TRBD1. The V and J ends lost 2 bases and 1 base, in that order; junction bases with no gene match: 2. In germline, CDR1 is MDHEN, CDR2 SYDVKM. The CDR3 extends over 16 amino acids. The CDR3 DNA reads TGTGCCAGCAGTTTAAGGGGACAGGGGAACACCGGGGAGCTGTTTTTT. Its protein is CASSLRGQGNTGELFF.

This clonotype has a count of ten or more. This sequence joins TRBV7-9 and TRBJ2-7; the D call may be TRBD1 or TRBD2 (5 bases each). Per the germline V gene, CDR1 is SEHNR and CDR2 is FQNEAQ (reference sequence). CDR3 length: 14 amino acids. The germline V and J ends were trimmed by 9 bases and 1 base, with 16 bases remaining between them. The DNA for the CDR3 is TGTGCCAGTCAACTCCCGGGACCTTCCTACGAGCAGTACTTC. As protein: CASQLPGPSYEQYF.

This clonotype was seen ten or more times. The CDR3 DNA reads TGTGCCAGCAGCTTAGCTGCCGGCTATAGCAATCAGCCCCAGCATTTT. Translation gives CASSLAAGYSNQPQHF. The V call is TRBV7-6, the J call TRBJ1-5, with D hard to call. CDR3 length: 16 residues. The V gene lost 0 bases and the J gene lost 0 bases, with 9 bases spanning the gap. CDR1 and CDR2 from the germline V gene are SGHVS and FNYEAQ.

This clonotype was found many times. Here the CDR3 DNA reads TGTGCCAGCACCCCCACGGGCGGCAGGGGGCTTTCCGGCGAGCAGTACTTC. Its translation: CASTPTGGRGLSGEQYF. The chain uses TRBV12-3 or TRBV12-4 and TRBJ2-7; 8 bases line up with TRBD1. The V segment lost 7 bases and the J segment 6 bases; nucleotides outside the gene matches: 20. The CDR3 is 17 amino acids.

The sample holds a few counts of this clonotype. The CDR3 reads CASGFGQNEQFF. As DNA, the CDR3 is TGTGCTAGTGGTTTCGGACAGAACGAGCAGTTCTTC. The chain carries TRBV12-5 and TRBJ2-1, with D perhaps TRBD1 (6 bases). This CDR3 region has 12 residues. V lost 3 bases and J 10 bases, leaving 10 bases between the germline ends. Germline CDR1 is LGHNT and CDR2 is FRNRAP.

Only a few counts were recorded for this clonotype. V is TRBV10-3 and J is TRBJ1-5; D remains ambiguous. The germline CDR1 and CDR2 sequences are ENHRY and SYGVKD. CDR3 length: 14 amino acids. Trimming pared 2 bases from V and 0 bases from J, leaving 5 bases between. In DNA form, the CDR3 reads TGTGCCATCAGTGAGGGAGTTAGCAATCAGCCCCAGCATTTT. Translation gives CAISEGVSNQPQHF.

With respect to this clonotype: One end of the junction fails to match germline, which may point to a read error. V usage is TRBV9 and J usage is TRBJ2-3, with TRBD2 matching 11 bases. The CDR3 is 13 amino acids. CDR1 SGDLS and CDR2 YYNGEE come from the germline V gene. The CDR3 sequence is CASSPRTSGLNYF. CDR3 bases: TGTGCCAGCAGCCCCCGGACTAGCGGGCTCAACTACTTT.

V is TRBV7-9 and J is TRBJ1-4, with D uncertain. V was cut by 3 bases and J by 0 bases, with 8 bases left in between. Per germline, CDR1 SEHNR and CDR2 FQNEAQ (reference sequence). The CDR3 contains 15 residues. The CDR3, as DNA: TGTGCCAGCAGCTTCGGATCGGCAACTAATGAAAAACTGTTTTTT. Translating gives CASSFGSATNEKLFF.